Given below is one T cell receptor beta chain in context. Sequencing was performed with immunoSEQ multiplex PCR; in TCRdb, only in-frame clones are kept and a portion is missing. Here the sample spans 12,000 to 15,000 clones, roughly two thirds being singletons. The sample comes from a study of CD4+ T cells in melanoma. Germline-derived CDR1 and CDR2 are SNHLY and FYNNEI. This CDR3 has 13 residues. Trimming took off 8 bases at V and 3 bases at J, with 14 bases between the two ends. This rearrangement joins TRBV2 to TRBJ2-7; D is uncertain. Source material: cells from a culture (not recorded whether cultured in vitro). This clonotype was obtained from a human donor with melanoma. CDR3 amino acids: CASVGALSYEQYF. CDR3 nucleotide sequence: TGTGCCAGCGTGGGCGCGTTGAGCTACGAGCAGTACTTC.